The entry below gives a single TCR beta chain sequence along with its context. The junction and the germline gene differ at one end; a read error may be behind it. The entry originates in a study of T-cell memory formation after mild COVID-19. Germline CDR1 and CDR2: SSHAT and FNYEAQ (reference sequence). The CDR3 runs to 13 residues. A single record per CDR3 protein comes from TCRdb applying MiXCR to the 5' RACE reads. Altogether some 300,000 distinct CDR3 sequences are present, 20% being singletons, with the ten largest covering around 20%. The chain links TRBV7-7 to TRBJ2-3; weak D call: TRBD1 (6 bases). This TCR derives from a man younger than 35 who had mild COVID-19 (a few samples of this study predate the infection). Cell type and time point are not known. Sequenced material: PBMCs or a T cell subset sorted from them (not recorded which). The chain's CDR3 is CASSSLGQTTQYF. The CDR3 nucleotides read TGTGCTAGCAGCTCCCTGGGACAAACTACGCAGTATTTT.